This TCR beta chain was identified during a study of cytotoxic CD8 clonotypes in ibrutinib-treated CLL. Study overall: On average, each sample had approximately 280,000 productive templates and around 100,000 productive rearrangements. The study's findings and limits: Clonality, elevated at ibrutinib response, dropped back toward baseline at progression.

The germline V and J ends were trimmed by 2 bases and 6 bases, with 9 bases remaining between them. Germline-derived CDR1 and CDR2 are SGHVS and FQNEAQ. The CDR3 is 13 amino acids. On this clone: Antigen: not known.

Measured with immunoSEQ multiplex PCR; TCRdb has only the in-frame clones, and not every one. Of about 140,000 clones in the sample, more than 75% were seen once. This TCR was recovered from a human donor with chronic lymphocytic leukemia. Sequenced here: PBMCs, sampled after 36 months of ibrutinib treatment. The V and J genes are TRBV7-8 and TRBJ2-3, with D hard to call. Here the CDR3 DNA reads TGTGCCAGCAGCTTATGGGGTGATGATACGCAGTATTTT. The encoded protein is CASSLWGDDTQYF.